The clone carrying this TCR beta chain has at least ten counts. Its target is not known. This entry comes from a study of T cells after posttransplantation cyclophosphamide. Points from the study as a whole: TRB clonality was highly associated with recipient CMV seropositivity and reactivation.

V lost 1 base to trimming and J lost 3 bases; unmatched junction nucleotides: 8. CDR3 length equals 19 residues. Germline CDR1 LGHNA, CDR2 YNFKEQ. Repertoires were generated with immunoSEQ multiplex PCR, while TCRdb's copy carries only in-frame clones and drops some. Singletons are absent from the sample, which has tens of thousands of clones. The V gene is TRBV4-2, the J gene TRBJ2-2, with 13 bases identical to TRBD2. This TCR derives from a man in his forties in good health, CMV-negative, and a related stem cell transplant donor. The source material was PBMCs. The CDR3 nucleotides read TGTGCCAGCAGCCAAGGGACTAGCGGGAGAGGTACGGACACCGGGGAGCTGTTTTTT. Translation gives CASSQGTSGRGTDTGELFF.